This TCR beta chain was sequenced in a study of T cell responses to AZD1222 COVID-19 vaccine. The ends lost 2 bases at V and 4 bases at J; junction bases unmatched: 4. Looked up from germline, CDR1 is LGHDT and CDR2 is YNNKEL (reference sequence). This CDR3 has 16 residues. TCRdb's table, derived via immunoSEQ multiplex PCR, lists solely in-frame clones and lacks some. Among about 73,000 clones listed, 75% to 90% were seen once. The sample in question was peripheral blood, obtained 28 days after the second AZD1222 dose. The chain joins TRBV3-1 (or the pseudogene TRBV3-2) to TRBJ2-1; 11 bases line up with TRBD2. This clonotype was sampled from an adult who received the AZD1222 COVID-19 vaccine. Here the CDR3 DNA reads TGTGCCAGCAGCCAAACGGGGACTAGCGGATACAATGAGCAGTTCTTC. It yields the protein CASSQTGTSGYNEQFF.